A single sample is the source of the 20 T cell receptor beta chains below, sequenced in a study of T cells in Graves' hyperthyroidism and ophthalmopathy. TCR beta CDR3 sequences were amplified from RNA transcripts. Initially, a first-round RT-PCR of the TCR CDR3 employed the HTBI primer set. Each CDR3 protein is one row after TCRdb ran MiXCR on the multiplex PCR reads. The repertoire includes roughly 200,000 distinct CDR3 sequences, about a sixth of them detected once, and about 50% sits in the top ten. Sequenced sample: blood. These receptor sequences come from a woman between 50 and 59 years old with Graves' hyperthyroidism.

This clonotype was counted only a few times. This chain connects TRBV11-3 to TRBJ2-2; D not resolved. CDR1 is SGHNT, CDR2 YENEEA, per germline. The CDR3 sequence is 15 residues long. Trimming removed 4 bases from V and 1 base from J, with 10 bases in between. CDR3 residues: CASSSNWRNTGELFF. In DNA, the CDR3 is TGTGCCAGCAGCTCCAACTGGAGGAACACCGGGGAGCTGTTTTTT.

V is TRBV20-1 and J is TRBJ1-1; D perhaps matches TRBD1 (6 bases). Trimming took off 6 bases at V and 0 bases at J, with 17 bases between the two ends. CDR3 size: 15 residues. Looked up from germline, CDR1 is DFQATT and CDR2 is SNEGSKA (reference sequence). CDR3 residues: CSASSGTNLNTEAFF. DNA of the CDR3: TGCAGTGCGTCTTCCGGGACAAACTTGAACACTGAAGCTTTCTTT.

This clonotype came up many times. V is TRBV15 and J is TRBJ1-1, with D perhaps matching TRBD1 (5 bases). Germline V gene lookup returns CDR1 LNHNV and CDR2 YYDKDF (reference sequence). CDR3 length equals 15 residues. Trimming cost V 0 bases and J 1 base, with 9 bases left between them. The CDR3 DNA reads as TGTGCCACCAGCAGAGATACAGGAAAGAACACTGAAGCTTTCTTT. Its protein product is CATSRDTGKNTEAFF.

In DNA form, the CDR3 reads TGTGCCAGCAGAAGCGGAAACACCATATATTTT. It translates to CASRSGNTIYF. The J gene is TRBJ1-3, the V gene TRBV11-2; D unresolved. The CDR3 consists of 11 residues. From germline, CDR1 is SGHAT and CDR2 FQNNGV. V was pared by 6 bases and J by 4 bases, with 4 bases between.

This clonotype was seen repeatedly, ten times or more. The chain combines TRBV7-8 with TRBJ2-3; D is unresolved. CDR1 and CDR2 from the germline V gene are SGHVS and FQNEAQ. V was pared by 7 bases and J by 0 bases, with 14 bases between. The CDR3 loop spans 15 amino acids. In DNA form, the CDR3 reads TGTGCCAGCACGAGCCGGGTGACTAGCACAGATACGCAGTATTTT. Translated, it gives CASTSRVTSTDTQYF. Together with reference TRBV7-8 and TRBJ2-3, the CDR3 gives the full variable domain: GAGVSQSPRYKVAKRGQDVALRCDPISGHVSLFWYQQALGQGPEFLTYFQNEAQLDKSGLPSDRFFAERPEGSVSTLKIQRTQQEDSAVYLCASTSRVTSTDTQYFGPGTRLTVL.

The sample holds a few counts of this clonotype. The rearrangement uses TRBV9 and TRBJ2-2; unclear D gene. The CDR3 has 15 residues. Per the germline V gene, CDR1 is SGDLS and CDR2 is YYNGEE. The ends were cut back, 0 bases at V and 1 base at J, with 7 bases in the middle. In DNA, the CDR3 is TGTGCCAGCAGCGTAGAGGGTCAGAACACCGGGGAGCTGTTTTTT. This sequence encodes CASSVEGQNTGELFF.

A few counts support this clonotype. This chain connects TRBV5-1 to TRBJ2-1; TRBD2 agrees at 8 bases. The CDR3 consists of 19 residues. Germline lookup yields CDR1 SGHRS and CDR2 YFSETQ. V gave up 4 bases and J gave up 4 bases; unmatched junction bases: 19. CDR3 nucleotide sequence: TGCGCCAGCAGCGCCCCCGGCGGGATTTTAGCGGGAAAATACAATGAGCAGTTCTTC. Amino acid sequence: CASSAPGGILAGKYNEQFF.

On this clonotype itself: A read error may be the cause here, since a much bigger clone is one base away. The chain couples TRBV27 to TRBJ1-1; tentatively, D is TRBD1 (5 bases). The CDR3 covers 15 residues. The germline V gene encodes CDR1 MNHEY and CDR2 SMNVEV (reference sequence). For the CDR3, the DNA is TGTACCAGCAGTTTATTGGGGACGAGGGACACTGAAGCTTTCTTT. Its translation: CTSSLLGTRDTEAFF.

In this sample, this clonotype turned up a few times. This sequence joins TRBV30 and TRBJ2-1, with D perhaps TRBD2 (6 bases). This CDR3 contains 13 residues. V was pared by 7 bases and J by 4 bases, with 14 bases between. Germline CDR1 reads GTSNPN; CDR2 reads SVGIG (reference sequence). The CDR3: CASEGGVYNEQFF. The CDR3 DNA is TGTGCCTCGGAAGGCGGGGTATACAATGAGCAGTTCTTC.

This clonotype was counted ten times or more. The chain couples TRBV12-3 or TRBV12-4 to TRBJ2-3; 7 positions agree with TRBD1. With V trimmed by 5 bases and J by 5 bases, 7 bases remained unmatched. This CDR3 has 14 residues. The CDR3 DNA sequence: TGTGCCAGCAGTATCGGACAGGTGCAAGATACGCAGTATTTT. Encoded protein: CASSIGQVQDTQYF.

The genes are TRBV9 and TRBJ2-3, with D possibly being TRBD1 (5 bases). V lost 4 bases to trimming and J lost 5 bases, with 11 bases between them. This CDR3 has 13 amino acids. Germline V lookup: CDR1 SGDLS, CDR2 YYNGEE. The CDR3 region is CASSIVGQDTQYF. DNA for the CDR3: TGTGCCAGCAGCATCGTTGGACAAGATACGCAGTATTTT.

This clonotype was recorded many times. The V call is TRBV7-9, the J call TRBJ2-1; no clear D. Deletions cut 0 bases from V and 4 bases from J, with 7 bases between. Germline CDR1 is SEHNR and CDR2 is FQNEAQ (reference sequence). This CDR3 comprises 14 residues. The CDR3 loop reads CASSLATTYNEQFF. The DNA for the CDR3 is TGTGCCAGCAGCTTAGCTACTACATACAATGAGCAGTTCTTC.

This clonotype was counted ten times or more. This rearrangement joins TRBV15 to TRBJ2-1, with TRBD1 matching 10 bases. The CDR3 is 15 residues long. J was trimmed by 9 bases and V by 1 base; bases with no gene match: 6. Germline CDR1 LNHNV, CDR2 YYDKDF (reference sequence). In DNA, the CDR3 is TGTGCCACCAGCAGAGTGGGACAGGGGCAAGGTGAGCAGTTCTTC. This encodes CATSRVGQGQGEQFF.

This clonotype was seen repeatedly, ten times or more. This chain links TRBV28 with TRBJ1-1; D is possibly TRBD1 (6 bases). Germline assignment: CDR1 MDHEN and CDR2 SYDVKM. V lost 5 bases, J lost 1 base, and 11 bases lay in between. The CDR3 length is 14 residues. The CDR3 is CASSGGQRNTEAFF. CDR3 coding DNA: TGTGCCAGCAGTGGCGGACAGAGGAACACTGAAGCTTTCTTT. The whole variable domain, filled in from reference TRBV28 and TRBJ1-1, reads DVKVTQSSRYLVKRTGEKVFLECVQDMDHENMFWYRQDPGLGLRLIYFSYDVKMKEKGDIPEGYSVSREKKERFSLILESASTNQTSMYLCASSGGQRNTEAFFGQGTRLTVV.

The sample holds many counts of this clonotype. CDR3 residues: CASSLDSGSKNIQYF. DNA for the CDR3: TGTGCCAGCTCACTGGACAGCGGGTCCAAAAACATTCAGTACTTC. The chain uses TRBV18 and TRBJ2-4, with D perhaps given as TRBD1 or TRBD2 (6 bases each). The CDR3 totals 15 residues. The V gene lost 4 bases and the J gene lost 2 bases, with 12 bases spanning the gap. Germline V gene sequence: CDR1 KGHSH, CDR2 LQKENI.

This clonotype was observed at least ten times. This rearrangement joins TRBV20-1 to TRBJ2-7, with D uncertain. The CDR3 contains 12 residues. Germline lookup yields CDR1 DFQATT and CDR2 SNEGSKA (reference sequence). V lost 6 bases, J lost 3 bases, and 12 bases lay in between. CDR3 coding DNA: TGCAGTGCCCCTCCCCCCGGCTACGAGCAGTACTTC. Its protein is CSAPPPGYEQYF.

This clonotype has only a few counts. The V call is TRBV6-2 or TRBV6-3, the J call TRBJ2-1; 7 bases align to TRBD2. The CDR3 runs to 10 residues. V lost 10 bases, J lost 9 bases, and 3 bases stayed unmatched. The germline gives CDR1 MNHEY, CDR2 SVGEGT. The DNA for the CDR3 is TGTGCCACCCCGGGGGGTGAGCAGTTCTTC. Translating it yields CATPGGEQFF.

J is TRBJ1-1 and V is TRBV4-1, with 10 positions matching TRBD1. V shed 3 bases and J 1 base; nucleotides not matched to a gene: 8. There are 17 residues in the CDR3. Germline V lookup: CDR1 MGHRA, CDR2 YSYEKL. DNA of the CDR3: TGCGCCAGCAGCCAGTCCGGGACAGGGGACAGGAACACTGAAGCTTTCTTT. Translating it yields CASSQSGTGDRNTEAFF.

Points on this clonotype: Being one base from a much bigger clone, this may be a read error. V gene TRBV12-3 or TRBV12-4 combines with J gene TRBJ2-7, with a tentative D call TRBD2 (6 bases). The DNA end favors TRBJ2-1, so the J call may be wrong. The CDR3 runs 15 residues. The CDR3 nucleotides are TGTGCCAGCAGTCACCGGGACTCTATTCCCTACGAGCAGTTCTTC. Its protein product is CASSHRDSIPYEQFF.

The table lists this clonotype with many counts. The CDR3 nucleotides read TGTGCCAGCAGCTTAGACCCCAGGAGCACTGAAGCTTTCTTT. Protein product: CASSLDPRSTEAFF. The chain employs TRBV11-2 and TRBJ1-1; D not resolved. The CDR3 loop spans 14 amino acids. V was trimmed by 0 bases and J by 4 bases, leaving 9 bases between them. The V gene's germline CDR1 is SGHAT and CDR2 FQNNGV.